This passage covers 15 T cell receptor beta chains from one sample sequenced in a study of graft-versus-host responses after intestinal transplantation. Clones were read by immunoSEQ multiplex PCR, and TCRdb kept only the in-frame ones, dropping some. The sample shows 43,000 or so clones, less than 95% of them seen only once. This specimen consisted of PBMCs, obtained 335 days after intestinal transplant. The receptors come from a human patient who received an intestinal transplant, so some T cells may come from the graft donor.

The rearrangement uses TRBV6-5 and TRBJ1-5; D is undetermined. Germline V gene lookup returns CDR1 MNHEY and CDR2 SVGAGI. With 7 bases removed from V and 0 bases from J, the gap between germline ends came to 7 bases. The CDR3 totals 13 residues. DNA for the CDR3: TGTGCCAGCACCCTAAATAGCAATCAGCCCCAGCATTTT. It encodes CASTLNSNQPQHF.

This chain uses TRBV7-9 with TRBJ2-7; weak D call: TRBD1 (5 bases). Germline CDR1 is SEHNR and CDR2 is FQNEAQ (reference sequence). Trimming left V 5 bases short and J 2 bases short, with 10 bases between. The CDR3 loop spans 13 amino acids. DNA of the CDR3: TGTGCCAGCAGCCCTGACAGTACCTACGAGCAGTACTTC. Its translation is CASSPDSTYEQYF.

The V call is TRBV6-5, the J call TRBJ1-6; D might be TRBD1 (5 bases). The CDR3 spans 15 residues. Per the germline V gene, CDR1 is MNHEY and CDR2 is SVGAGI. Trimming pared 7 bases from V and 8 bases from J, leaving 18 bases between. The CDR3 nucleotides read TGTGCCAGCACCCCCTGGGACGGCCGAGATTCACCCCTCCACTTT. As protein: CASTPWDGRDSPLHF.

This clone was seen once. The rearrangement uses TRBV11-2 and TRBJ2-5, with TRBD1 matching over 7 bases. The CDR3 loop spans 14 amino acids. The junction had 3 bases not matched to a gene; V was cut back by 5 bases and J by 0 bases. CDR1 and CDR2 from the germline V gene are SGHAT and FQNNGV. The CDR3 loop is CASSRDRHQETQYF. The CDR3 DNA reads as TGTGCCAGCAGCCGGGACAGACACCAAGAGACCCAGTACTTC.

The genes are TRBV29-1 and TRBJ1-1; no reliable D call. The length of the CDR3 is 14 residues. The germline CDR1 and CDR2 sequences are SQVTM and ANQGSEA. The V and J ends lost 4 bases and 1 base respectively, with 13 bases between them. CDR3 DNA sequence: TGCAGCGTTGCTAAGGTTTTAAGGAACACTGAAGCTTTCTTT. It translates to CSVAKVLRNTEAFF.

The chain recombines TRBV28 with TRBJ1-1; D possibly corresponds to TRBD1 (6 bases). From germline, CDR1 is MDHEN and CDR2 SYDVKM. Trimming removed 8 bases at V and 0 bases at J, with 13 bases between. This CDR3 is built from 14 residues. CDR3 protein: CASSVQGMNTEAFF. The CDR3 nucleotides are TGTGCCAGCTCTGTCCAGGGGATGAACACTGAAGCTTTCTTT.

This chain joins TRBV4-1 and TRBJ2-7; TRBD2 agrees at 8 bases. The CDR3 length is 13 residues. Losses at the gene ends were 0 bases for V and 6 bases for J; bases not matched to a gene: 1. CDR1 is MGHRA, CDR2 YSYEKL, per germline. The CDR3 DNA sequence: TGCGCCAGCAGCCAAGATGGACTAGCCGAGCAGTACTTC. Translating gives CASSQDGLAEQYF.

V is TRBV9 and J is TRBJ2-5; D uncertain. Near its end, the DNA agrees better with TRBJ2-7, so the J call may be wrong. This CDR3 contains 14 residues. Germline-derived CDR1 and CDR2 are SGDLS and YYNGEE. This CDR3 reads CASSVGVSSYEQYF. The CDR3 DNA is TGTGCCAGCAGCGTAGGGGTTAGCTCCTACGAGCAGTACTTC.

The CDR3 DNA reads as TGCGCCAGCAGCTTGGAATTGCAGGTAGGGTTCTTCTACGAGCAGTACTTC. As protein: CASSLELQVGFFYEQYF. V gene TRBV5-1 combines with J gene TRBJ2-7, with D hard to call. Trimming left V 0 bases short and J 3 bases short, with 19 bases between. CDR1 SGHRS and CDR2 YFSETQ come from the germline V gene. The CDR3 is 17 residues long.

The chain recombines TRBV6-1 with TRBJ2-7; the D is unclear. CDR1 and CDR2 (germline): MNHNS, SASEGT. With 7 bases removed from V and 5 bases from J, the gap between germline ends came to 6 bases. The CDR3 is made up of 10 amino acids. CDR3 amino acids: CASNLNEQYF. Written as DNA, the CDR3 is TGTGCCAGCAACCTGAACGAGCAGTACTTC.

The chain couples TRBV11-3 to TRBJ2-3; D is uncertain. Germline CDR1 SGHNT, CDR2 YENEEA. V was pared by 5 bases and J by 2 bases, with 5 bases between. This CDR3 comprises 12 residues. The CDR3 sequence is CASSPSTDTQYF. The CDR3 region has the DNA TGTGCCAGCAGCCCCTCCACAGATACGCAGTATTTT. Variable domain in full (rest from reference TRBV11-3 and TRBJ2-3): EAGVVQSPRYKIIEKKQPVAFWCNPISGHNTLYWYLQNLGQGPELLIRYENEEAVDDSQLPKDRFSAERLKGVDSTLKIQPAELGDSAVYLCASSPSTDTQYFGPGTRLTVL.

The chain joins TRBV5-1 to TRBJ1-2; D is ambiguous. CDR3 length equals 13 residues. With 7 bases removed from V and 6 bases from J, the gap between germline ends came to 16 bases. CDR1 is SGHRS and CDR2 is YFSETQ in the germline V gene. DNA of the CDR3: TGCGCCAGCGGTATCGGGCAGGCAGATGGCTACACCTTC. Amino acid sequence: CASGIGQADGYTF.

The chain joins TRBV11-3 to TRBJ2-3; the D is unclear. Germline-derived CDR1 and CDR2 are SGHNT and YENEEA. V was cut by 8 bases and J by 2 bases, with 11 bases left in between. The CDR3 spans 13 residues. The CDR3 here is CASSSGVTDTQYF. The CDR3 bases are TGTGCCAGCTCAAGTGGGGTCACAGATACGCAGTATTTT.

The J gene is TRBJ1-1, the V gene TRBV11-1; D remains unclear. V gave up 5 bases and J gave up 2 bases, with 9 bases separating them. The CDR3 contains 13 residues. The germline V gene encodes CDR1 SGHAT and CDR2 FQDESV (reference sequence). The CDR3 region has the DNA TGTGCCAGCAGCCCGATACATAACACTGAAGCTTTCTTT. Its protein product is CASSPIHNTEAFF.

The chain is built from TRBV29-1 and TRBJ2-7, with D maybe TRBD2 (5 bases). The CDR3 runs to 15 residues. V gave up 2 bases and J gave up 2 bases, with 16 bases separating them. Looked up from germline, CDR1 is SQVTM and CDR2 is ANQGSEA. The CDR3 loop reads CSVESPKRNAYEQYF. The CDR3, as DNA: TGCAGCGTTGAATCGCCCAAGCGGAACGCCTACGAGCAGTACTTC.